The clone carrying this T cell receptor beta chain was observed once. These data originate in a study of T cell changes during pregnancy in multiple sclerosis. The protocol was immunoSEQ multiplex PCR, while the TCRdb copy is restricted to in-frame clones and leaves out a portion. This sample has 47,000 or so clones, with around 90% found just once. Germline CDR1 is SGHTA and CDR2 is FQGNSA. Losses at the gene ends were 7 bases for V and 5 bases for J; bases not matched to a gene: 6. The CDR3 totals 14 residues. This rearrangement joins TRBV7-2 to TRBJ2-4; 9 bases agree with TRBD1. This specimen consisted of peripheral blood, obtained in the first trimester of pregnancy. This TCR came from a female donor with multiple sclerosis, enrolled in a pregnancy study. CDR3 bases: TGTGCCAGCACAACAGGGGGCAGGGAAAACATTCAGTACTTC. Protein product: CASTTGGRENIQYF.